One T cell receptor beta chain is described in this entry. Authors' processing steps: Estimates of nucleated cell counts were drawn from the amplification of reference gene primers. The protocol was immunoSEQ multiplex PCR, while the TCRdb copy is restricted to in-frame clones and leaves out a portion. V and J calls and clone size come straight from that table; D and trimming were deduced from the DNA. The sample yields roughly 35,000 clones, over 65% seen once. The CDR3 has 16 residues. The germline CDR1 and CDR2 sequences are LGHNA and YSLEER. V trimming: 0 bases; J trimming: 5 bases; junction bases outside the gene matches: 7. The data were obtained in a study of blood T cell repertoires in COVID-19. Turning to the study itself: The United States, Italy and Spain supplied acute and convalescent COVID-19 samples.

The source of this sequence is a man aged 70 or older with acute or convalescent COVID-19. Sequencing was performed on peripheral blood. This chain joins TRBV4-3 and TRBJ1-3; TRBD1 matches 7 bases. The CDR3 loop reads CASSQEPPGQRNTIYF. The DNA of the CDR3 is TGCGCCAGCAGCCAAGAACCCCCGGGACAGAGAAACACCATATATTTT.